A single sample gave rise to the 11 T cell receptor beta chains below, sequenced in a study of shared clonotypes between healthy human individuals. CD45RO-negative, CCR7-positively selected cells formed the naive CD8 fraction, excluding terminally differentiated effector memory CD45RA+ cells. Libraries were prepared by immunoSEQ multiplex PCR; TCRdb keeps only in-frame clonotypes and omits some of them. Here the sample spans about 750,000 clones, 92% being singletons. Sequenced: naive CD8+ T cells sorted from blood. These receptors were taken from a man aged 25 to 45 in good health.

DNA for the CDR3: TGTGCCAGCAGCGGGCTAGCGGCCTCCTACAATGAGCAGTTCTTC. Protein sequence: CASSGLAASYNEQFF. The chain joins TRBV9 to TRBJ2-1; TRBD2 aligns across 7 bases. The V gene end was trimmed by 3 bases and the J gene end by 0 bases; junction bases not matched to a gene: 3. There are 15 residues in the CDR3. Germline-derived CDR1 and CDR2 are SGDLS and YYNGEE.

V is TRBV7-8 and J is TRBJ2-2; possible D gene TRBD1, 6 bases. V lost 5 bases to trimming and J lost 6 bases, with 13 bases between them. In germline, CDR1 is SGHVS, CDR2 FQNEAQ. The CDR3 contains 14 residues. This CDR3 reads CASSVQGSAGELFF. Here the CDR3 DNA reads TGTGCCAGCAGCGTACAGGGATCGGCCGGGGAGCTGTTTTTT.

The chain recombines TRBV29-1 with TRBJ1-1; D is ambiguous. V was cut by 3 bases and J by 0 bases, with 11 bases left in between. Germline loops: CDR1 SQVTM, CDR2 ANQGSEA. CDR3 length equals 14 residues. In DNA, the CDR3 is TGCAGCGTTGAGTTCAGATCTTTGAACACTGAAGCTTTCTTT. Residues: CSVEFRSLNTEAFF.

The J gene is TRBJ2-2, the V gene TRBV5-3, with D possibly matching TRBD1 (6 bases). TRBV5-3 is an ORF; its function is uncertain. The CDR3 extends over 16 amino acids. The V and J ends lost 1 base and 2 bases respectively, with 12 bases between them. CDR3 sequence reads: CARSLLRQANTGELFF. The CDR3 bases are TGTGCCAGAAGCTTGCTTCGACAGGCAAACACCGGGGAGCTGTTTTTT.

The J gene is TRBJ2-1, the V gene TRBV15, with 12 nucleotides matching TRBD2. Trimming removed 5 bases from V and 8 bases from J; junction bases left unmatched: 7. This CDR3 comprises 15 residues. Germline-derived CDR1 and CDR2 are LNHNV and YYDKDF (reference sequence). In DNA form, the CDR3 reads TGTGCCACCAGCGACCAGACTAGCGGGAGCCATGAGCAGTTCTTC. Amino acid sequence: CATSDQTSGSHEQFF.

V usage is TRBV5-6 and J usage is TRBJ2-1; 9 nucleotides align to TRBD1. This CDR3 has 15 residues. V shed 1 base and J 11 bases; nucleotides not matched to a gene: 10. Per germline, CDR1 SGHDT and CDR2 YYEEEE. The CDR3 spells CASSLRDRDRWQQFF. The CDR3 nucleotides read TGTGCCAGCAGCTTGAGGGACAGGGATCGATGGCAGCAGTTCTTC.

This clone was recorded once. The chain recombines TRBV27 with TRBJ2-7; TRBD2 aligns across 9 bases. Trimming removed 5 bases from V and 3 bases from J; junction bases left unmatched: 8. Germline CDR1 and CDR2: MNHEY and SMNVEV (reference sequence). The CDR3 loop spans 15 amino acids. The CDR3 protein is CASSIISGRVYEQYF. CDR3 sequence (DNA): TGTGCCAGCAGTATAATTAGCGGGAGAGTCTACGAGCAGTACTTC.

This clone occurred once. The chain recombines TRBV5-5 with TRBJ1-1; D unresolved. V lost 0 bases to trimming and J lost 3 bases, with 12 bases between them. This CDR3 is 15 amino acids long. Germline CDR1 reads SGHKS; CDR2 reads YYEKEE (reference sequence). CDR3 loop: CASSLDGSGDTEAFF. The CDR3 DNA reads TGTGCCAGCAGCTTGGATGGGTCCGGAGACACTGAAGCTTTCTTT. The full variable domain, in which reference TRBV5-5 and TRBJ1-1 provide the parts outside the CDR3, is DAGVTQSPTHLIKTRGQQVTLRCSPISGHKSVSWYQQVLGQGPQFIFQYYEKEERGRGNFPDRFSARQFPNYSSELNVNALLLGDSALYLCASSLDGSGDTEAFFGQGTRLTVV.

This chain joins TRBV7-8 and TRBJ2-5; 9 positions agree with TRBD2. V dropped 0 bases and J dropped 6; count of bases not matched to a gene: 8. CDR1 and CDR2 (germline): SGHVS, FQNEAQ. CDR3 size: 16 residues. CDR3 in amino acids: CASSLARREGPQTQYF. The CDR3 DNA sequence: TGTGCCAGCAGCTTAGCTCGGCGGGAGGGCCCTCAGACCCAGTACTTC.

The chain employs TRBV4-1 and TRBJ2-1; 8 bases map to TRBD2. The V gene end was trimmed by 1 base and the J gene end by 8 bases; junction bases not matched to a gene: 13. Germline CDR1 is MGHRA and CDR2 is YSYEKL. This CDR3 region has 17 residues. The CDR3 DNA reads as TGCGCCAGCAGCCAAGTGGAGTTGGGGCGGGAGGAGGATGAGCAGTTCTTC. It is translated as CASSQVELGREEDEQFF.

This chain uses TRBV7-9 with TRBJ1-5; D is perhaps TRBD1 (5 bases). The CDR3 consists of 15 residues. Per germline, CDR1 SEHNR and CDR2 FQNEAQ (reference sequence). With 5 bases removed from V and 0 bases from J, the gap between germline ends came to 11 bases. CDR3 sequence reads: CASSTTDSSNQPQHF. CDR3 nucleotide sequence: TGTGCCAGCAGCACAACTGACAGTAGCAATCAGCCCCAGCATTTT.